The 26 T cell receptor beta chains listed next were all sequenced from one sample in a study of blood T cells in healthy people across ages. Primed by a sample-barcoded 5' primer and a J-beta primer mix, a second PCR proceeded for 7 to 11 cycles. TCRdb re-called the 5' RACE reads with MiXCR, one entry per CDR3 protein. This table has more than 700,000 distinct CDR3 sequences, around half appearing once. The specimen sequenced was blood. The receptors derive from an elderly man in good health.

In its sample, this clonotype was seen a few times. In nucleotides, the CDR3 is TGCAGCCTCAACGGCGTTCGTGGGGGGTGGTACGAGCAGTACTTC. Translating gives CSLNGVRGGWYEQYF. The chain recombines TRBV20-1 with TRBJ2-4; D might be TRBD2 (6 bases). The J call may be faulty, since TRBJ2-7 better matches the DNA end. This CDR3 is 15 amino acids long. Germline V gene data show CDR1 as DFQATT and CDR2 as SNEGSKA (reference sequence).

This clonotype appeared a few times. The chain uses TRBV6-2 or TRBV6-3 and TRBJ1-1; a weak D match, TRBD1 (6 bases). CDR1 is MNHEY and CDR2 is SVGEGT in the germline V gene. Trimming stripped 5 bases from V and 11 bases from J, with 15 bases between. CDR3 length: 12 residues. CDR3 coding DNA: TGTGCCAGCAGTGGCCCCGGGGGCCAGGCTTTCTTT. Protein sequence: CASSGPGGQAFF.

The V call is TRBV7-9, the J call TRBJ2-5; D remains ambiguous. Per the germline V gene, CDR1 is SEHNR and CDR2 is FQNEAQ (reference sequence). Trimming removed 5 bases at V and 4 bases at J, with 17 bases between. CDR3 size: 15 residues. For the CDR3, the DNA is TGTGCCAGCAGCGGCGGTGTCGGGCTGGGAGAGACCCAGTACTTC. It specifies CASSGGVGLGETQYF.

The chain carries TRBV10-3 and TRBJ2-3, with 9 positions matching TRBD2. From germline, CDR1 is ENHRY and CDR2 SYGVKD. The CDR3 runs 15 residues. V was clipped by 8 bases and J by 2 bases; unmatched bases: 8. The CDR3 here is CAIGRAGGHTDTQYF. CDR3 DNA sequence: TGTGCCATCGGTAGAGCGGGGGGCCACACAGATACGCAGTATTTT.

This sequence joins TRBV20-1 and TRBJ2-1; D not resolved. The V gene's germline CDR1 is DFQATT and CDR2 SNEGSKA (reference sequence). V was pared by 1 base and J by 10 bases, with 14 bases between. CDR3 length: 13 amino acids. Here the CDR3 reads CSARAESFGEQFF. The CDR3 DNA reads TGCAGTGCTAGAGCGGAATCCTTCGGGGAGCAGTTCTTC.

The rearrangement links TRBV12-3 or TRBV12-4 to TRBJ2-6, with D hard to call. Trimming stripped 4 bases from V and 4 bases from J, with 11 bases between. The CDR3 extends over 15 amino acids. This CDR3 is CASSSSRGGANVLTF. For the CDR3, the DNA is TGTGCCAGCAGTTCGTCCCGAGGAGGGGCCAACGTCCTGACTTTC.

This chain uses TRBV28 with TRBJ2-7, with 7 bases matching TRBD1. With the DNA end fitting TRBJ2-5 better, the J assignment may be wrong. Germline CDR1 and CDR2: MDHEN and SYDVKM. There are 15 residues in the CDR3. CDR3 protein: CASSLLGQPVVTQYF. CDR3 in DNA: TGTGCCAGCAGTTTATTGGGACAGCCAGTGGTGACCCAGTACTTC.

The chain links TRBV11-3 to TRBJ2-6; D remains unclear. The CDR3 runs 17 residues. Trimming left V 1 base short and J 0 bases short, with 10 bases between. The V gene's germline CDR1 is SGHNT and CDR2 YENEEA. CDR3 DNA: TGTGCCAGCAGCTTAGGGCCTCGCCCCTCTGGGGCCAACGTCCTGACTTTC. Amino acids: CASSLGPRPSGANVLTF.

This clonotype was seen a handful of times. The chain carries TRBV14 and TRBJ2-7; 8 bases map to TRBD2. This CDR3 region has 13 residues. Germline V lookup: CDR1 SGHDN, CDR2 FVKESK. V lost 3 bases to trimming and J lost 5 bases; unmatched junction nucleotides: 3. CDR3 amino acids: CASSQWREDEQYF. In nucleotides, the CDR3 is TGTGCCAGCAGCCAGTGGCGGGAGGACGAGCAGTACTTC. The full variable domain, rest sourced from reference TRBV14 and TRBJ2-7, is EAGVTQFPSHSVIEKGQTVTLRCDPISGHDNLYWYRRVMGKEIKFLLHFVKESKQDESGMPNNRFLAERTGGTYSTLKVQPAELEDSGVYFCASSQWREDEQYFGPGTRLTVT.

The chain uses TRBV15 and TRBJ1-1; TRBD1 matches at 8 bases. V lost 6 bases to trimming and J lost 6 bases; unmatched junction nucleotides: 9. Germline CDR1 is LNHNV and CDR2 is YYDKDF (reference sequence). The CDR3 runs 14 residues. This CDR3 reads CATRETGGRSEAFF. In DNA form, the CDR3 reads TGTGCCACCAGAGAAACAGGGGGAAGGTCTGAAGCTTTCTTT.

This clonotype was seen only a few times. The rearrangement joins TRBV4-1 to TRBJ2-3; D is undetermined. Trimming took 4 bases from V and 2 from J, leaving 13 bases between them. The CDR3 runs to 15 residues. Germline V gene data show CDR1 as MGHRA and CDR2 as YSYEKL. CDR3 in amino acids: CASSRPPLPTDTQYF. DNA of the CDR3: TGCGCCAGCAGCCGACCGCCGCTCCCCACAGATACGCAGTATTTT.

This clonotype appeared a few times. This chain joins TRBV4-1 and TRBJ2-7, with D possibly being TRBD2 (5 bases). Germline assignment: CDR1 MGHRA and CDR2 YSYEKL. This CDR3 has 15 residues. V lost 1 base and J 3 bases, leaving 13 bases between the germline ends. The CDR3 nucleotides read TGCGCCAGCAGCCAAGCGGGCGGGTCCCGCTACGAGCAGTACTTC. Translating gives CASSQAGGSRYEQYF.

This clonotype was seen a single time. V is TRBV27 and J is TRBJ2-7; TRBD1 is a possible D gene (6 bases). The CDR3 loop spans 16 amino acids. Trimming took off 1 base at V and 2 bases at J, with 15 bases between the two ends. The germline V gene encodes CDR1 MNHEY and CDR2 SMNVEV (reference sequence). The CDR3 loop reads CASSLLVGATPYEQYF. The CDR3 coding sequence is TGTGCCAGCAGTTTATTGGTGGGGGCGACCCCCTACGAGCAGTACTTC.

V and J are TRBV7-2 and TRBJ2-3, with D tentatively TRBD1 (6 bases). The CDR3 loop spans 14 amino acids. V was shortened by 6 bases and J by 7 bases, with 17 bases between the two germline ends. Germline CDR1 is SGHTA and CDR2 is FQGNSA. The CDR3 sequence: CASRLGAREHTQYF. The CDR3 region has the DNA TGTGCCAGCAGATTGGGGGCCCGGGAACATACGCAGTATTTT.

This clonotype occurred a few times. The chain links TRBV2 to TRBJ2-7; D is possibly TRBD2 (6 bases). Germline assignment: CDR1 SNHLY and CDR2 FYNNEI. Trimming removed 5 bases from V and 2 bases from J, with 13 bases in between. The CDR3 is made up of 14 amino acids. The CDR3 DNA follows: TGTGCCAGCAGTTTAGCGGTCCCGCCCTACGAGCAGTACTTC. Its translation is CASSLAVPPYEQYF.

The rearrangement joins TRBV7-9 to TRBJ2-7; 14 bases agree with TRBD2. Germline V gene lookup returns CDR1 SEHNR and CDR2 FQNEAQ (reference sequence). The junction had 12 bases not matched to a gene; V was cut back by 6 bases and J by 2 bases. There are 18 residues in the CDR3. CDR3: CASSFLTGTSGRPYEQYF. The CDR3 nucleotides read TGTGCCAGCAGTTTCCTAACCGGGACTAGCGGGAGACCCTACGAGCAGTACTTC.

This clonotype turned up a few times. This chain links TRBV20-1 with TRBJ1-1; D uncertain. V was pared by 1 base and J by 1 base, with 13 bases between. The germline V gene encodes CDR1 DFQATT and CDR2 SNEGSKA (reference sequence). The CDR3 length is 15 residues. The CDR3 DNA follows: TGCAGTGCTAGAGGGTTGGCAGGACCGAACACTGAAGCTTTCTTT. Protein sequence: CSARGLAGPNTEAFF.

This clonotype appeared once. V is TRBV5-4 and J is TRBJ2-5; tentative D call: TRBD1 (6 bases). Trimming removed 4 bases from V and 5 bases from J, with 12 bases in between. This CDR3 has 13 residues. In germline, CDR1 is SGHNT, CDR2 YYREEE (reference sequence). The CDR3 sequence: CASSAPTGETQYF. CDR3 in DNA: TGTGCCAGCAGCGCACCAACAGGGGAGACCCAGTACTTC.

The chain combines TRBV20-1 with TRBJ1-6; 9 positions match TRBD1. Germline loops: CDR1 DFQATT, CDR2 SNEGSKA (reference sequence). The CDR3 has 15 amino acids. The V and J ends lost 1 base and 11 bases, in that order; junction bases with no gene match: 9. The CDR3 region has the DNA TGCAGTGCTAGAGCAGAACAGGGGGCAAGGGCACCCCTCCACTTT. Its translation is CSARAEQGARAPLHF.

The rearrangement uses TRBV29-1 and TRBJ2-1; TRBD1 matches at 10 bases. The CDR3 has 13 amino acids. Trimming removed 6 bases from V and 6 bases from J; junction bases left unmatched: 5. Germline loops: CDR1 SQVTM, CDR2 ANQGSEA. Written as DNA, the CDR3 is TGCAGCGTGGGACAGGGGAGCCTCAATGAGCAGTTCTTC. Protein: CSVGQGSLNEQFF.

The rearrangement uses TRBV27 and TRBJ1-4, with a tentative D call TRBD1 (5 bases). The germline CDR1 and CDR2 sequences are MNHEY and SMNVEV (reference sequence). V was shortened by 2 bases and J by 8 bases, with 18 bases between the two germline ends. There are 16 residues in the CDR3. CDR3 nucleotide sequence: TGTGCCAGCAGTTTACAGGGTGGGCCCCTACGGGAAAAACTGTTTTTT. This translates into CASSLQGGPLREKLFF.

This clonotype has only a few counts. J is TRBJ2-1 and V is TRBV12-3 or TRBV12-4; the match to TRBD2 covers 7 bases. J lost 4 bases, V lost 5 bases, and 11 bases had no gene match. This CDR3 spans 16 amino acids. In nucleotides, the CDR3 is TGTGCCAGCAGTCAAAGGGTAACTAGCGTGTACAATGAGCAGTTCTTC. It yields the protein CASSQRVTSVYNEQFF.

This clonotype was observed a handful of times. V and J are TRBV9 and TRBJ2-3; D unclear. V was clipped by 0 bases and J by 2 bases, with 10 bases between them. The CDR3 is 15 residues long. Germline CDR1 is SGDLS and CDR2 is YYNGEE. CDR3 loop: CASSVVGLTTDTQYF. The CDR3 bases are TGTGCCAGCAGCGTAGTTGGTCTGACCACAGATACGCAGTATTTT.

In nucleotides, the CDR3 is TGTGCCAGCAGCTTAGTTCGTCGGGGCGACAATGAGCAGTTCTTC. Amino acid sequence: CASSLVRRGDNEQFF. The rearrangement joins TRBV7-9 to TRBJ2-1; D is possibly TRBD1 or TRBD2 (5 bases each). This CDR3 comprises 15 residues. The ends were cut back, 1 base at V and 5 bases at J, with 12 bases in the middle. CDR1 and CDR2 (germline): SEHNR, FQNEAQ (reference sequence).

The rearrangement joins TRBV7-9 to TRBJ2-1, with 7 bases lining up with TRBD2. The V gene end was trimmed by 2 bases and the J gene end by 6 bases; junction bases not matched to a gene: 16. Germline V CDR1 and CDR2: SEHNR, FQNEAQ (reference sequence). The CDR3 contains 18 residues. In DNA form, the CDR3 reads TGTGCCAGCAGCTTATCCGGACTCGGCGGGACTATGACCAATGAGCAGTTCTTC. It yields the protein CASSLSGLGGTMTNEQFF. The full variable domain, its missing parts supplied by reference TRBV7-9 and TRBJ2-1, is DTGVSQNPRHKITKRGQNVTFRCDPISEHNRLYWYRQTLGQGPEFLTYFQNEAQLEKSRLLSDRFSAERPKGSFSTLEIQRTEQGDSAMYLCASSLSGLGGTMTNEQFFGPGTRLTVL.

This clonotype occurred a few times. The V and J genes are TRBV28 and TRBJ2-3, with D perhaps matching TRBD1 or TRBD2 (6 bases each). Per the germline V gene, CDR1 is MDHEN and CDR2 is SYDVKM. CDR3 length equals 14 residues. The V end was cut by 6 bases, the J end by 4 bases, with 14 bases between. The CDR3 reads CASRAGGRSDTQYF. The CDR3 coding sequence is TGTGCCAGCAGGGCCGGGGGCAGGTCAGATACGCAGTATTTT. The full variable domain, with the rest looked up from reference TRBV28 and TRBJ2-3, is DVKVTQSSRYLVKRTGEKVFLECVQDMDHENMFWYRQDPGLGLRLIYFSYDVKMKEKGDIPEGYSVSREKKERFSLILESASTNQTSMYLCASRAGGRSDTQYFGPGTRLTVL.